Listed below are T cell receptor beta chains from one sample, sequenced in a study of cytomegalovirus exposure and HLA in healthy donors. Assay used: immunoSEQ multiplex PCR; TCRdb lists only in-frame clones, some missing. Among fewer than 250,000 clones listed, approximately 87% were seen once. Sequences were obtained from PBMCs. These receptor sequences come from a man between 18 and 35 years old in good health and CMV-seronegative. The CDR3 runs from the conserved cysteine through the conserved F or W. D genes are given only for firm matches. The listing skips clone size in some rows; elsewhere it reads once, few, many or a size class.

j_call	d_call	clone_size	v_call	cdr3_aa	cdr3_nt
TRBJ2-7	TRBD1	many	TRBV2	CASAGDSYEQYF	TGTGCCAGCGCTGGGGACAGCTACGAGCAGTACTTC
TRBJ2-5	-	-	TRBV7-2	CASSLVAPPQETQYF	TGTGCCAGCAGCTTAGTGGCCCCCCCCCAAGAGACCCAGTACTTC
TRBJ2-1	TRBD1	once	TRBV5-6	CASSHRDRANEQFF	TGTGCCAGCAGCCACCGGGACAGGGCCAATGAGCAGTTCTTC
TRBJ1-2	-	-	TRBV10-2	CASSDAQQNYGYTF	TGCGCCAGCAGTGATGCACAGCAGAACTATGGCTACACCTTC
TRBJ1-2	TRBD1	-	TRBV28	CASSYTGGYGYTF	TGTGCCAGCAGTTACACAGGGGGCTATGGCTACACCTTC
TRBJ2-1	TRBD2	-	TRBV5-1	CASSLGLAIYNEQFF	TGCGCCAGCAGCTTGGGACTAGCGATATACAATGAGCAGTTCTTC
TRBJ1-2	-	once	TRBV6-6	CASRTGYGYTF	TGTGCCAGCAGAACAGGGTATGGCTACACCTTC
TRBJ2-7	-	-	TRBV29-1	CSVESQGALKQYF	TGCAGCGTTGAGTCACAGGGCGCGCTAAAGCAGTACTTC
TRBJ1-1	TRBD1	-	TRBV4-1	CASNHPGQGRTEAFF	TGCGCCAGCAACCACCCGGGACAGGGGCGCACTGAAGCTTTCTTT
TRBJ2-7	-	-	TRBV6-6	CASSRNVDYSYEQYF	TGTGCCAGCAGTCGAAATGTGGACTACTCCTACGAGCAGTACTTC
TRBJ1-5	-	few	TRBV27	CASSPYFYDDQPQHF	TGTGCCAGCAGTCCATACTTTTATGATGATCAGCCCCAGCATTTT
TRBJ1-2	-	-	TRBV4-2	CASSQDPRDYGYTF	TGTGCCAGCAGCCAAGATCCCAGGGACTATGGCTACACCTTC
TRBJ2-7	TRBD2	-	TRBV6-5	CASSYPSGGYYEQYF	TGTGCCAGCAGTTACCCTAGCGGGGGATACTACGAGCAGTACTTC
TRBJ1-5	-	-	TRBV21-1	CASSKVIECPNQPQHF	TGTGCCAGCAGCAAAGTGATAGAATGCCCGAATCAGCCCCAGCATTTT
TRBJ2-1	TRBD2	-	TRBV28	CASSIPSGWEQFF	TGTGCCAGCAGTATCCCTAGCGGGTGGGAGCAGTTCTTC
TRBJ1-2	-	-	TRBV28	CASSLGLYGYTF	TGTGCCAGCAGTTTAGGACTCTATGGCTACACCTTC
TRBJ2-2	-	few	TRBV28	CASSSGTFGELFF	TGTGCCAGCAGTTCCGGGACATTCGGGGAGCTGTTTTTT
TRBJ2-1	TRBD2	-	TRBV27	CASARLTSGTRNEQFF	TGTGCCAGCGCCCGACTGACTAGCGGGACTAGAAATGAGCAGTTCTTC